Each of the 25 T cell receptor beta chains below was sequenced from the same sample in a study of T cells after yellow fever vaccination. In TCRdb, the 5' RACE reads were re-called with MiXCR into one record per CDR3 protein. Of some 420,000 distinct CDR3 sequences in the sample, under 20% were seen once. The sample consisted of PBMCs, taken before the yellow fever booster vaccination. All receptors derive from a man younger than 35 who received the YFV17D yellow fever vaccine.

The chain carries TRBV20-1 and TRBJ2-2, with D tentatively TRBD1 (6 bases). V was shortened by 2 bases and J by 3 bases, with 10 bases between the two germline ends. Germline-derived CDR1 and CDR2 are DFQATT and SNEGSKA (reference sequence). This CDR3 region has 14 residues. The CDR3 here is CSARPGVYTGELFF. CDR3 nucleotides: TGCAGTGCTAGACCAGGGGTCTACACCGGGGAGCTGTTTTTT.

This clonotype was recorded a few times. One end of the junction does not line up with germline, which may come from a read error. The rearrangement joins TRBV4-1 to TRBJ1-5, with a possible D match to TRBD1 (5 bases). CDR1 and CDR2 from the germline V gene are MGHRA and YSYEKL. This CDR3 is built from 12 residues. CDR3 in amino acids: CASSQGSQPQHF. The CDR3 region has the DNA TGTGCCAGCAGTCAGGGTTCGCAGCCCCAGCATTTT.

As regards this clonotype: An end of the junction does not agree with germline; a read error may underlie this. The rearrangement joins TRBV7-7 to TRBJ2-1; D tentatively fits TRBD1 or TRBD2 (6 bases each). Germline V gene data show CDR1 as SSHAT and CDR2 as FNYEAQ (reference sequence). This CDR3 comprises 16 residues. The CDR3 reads CASNLVGGPPYNEQFF. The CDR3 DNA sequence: TGTGCCAGCAACTTAGTTGGGGGGCCTCCCTACAATGAGCAGTTCTTC. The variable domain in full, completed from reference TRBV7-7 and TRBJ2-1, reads GAGVSQSPRYKVTKRGQDVTLRCDPISSHATLYWYQQALGQGPEFLTYFNYEAQPDKSGLPSDRFSAERPEGSISTLTIQRTEQRDSAMYRCASNLVGGPPYNEQFFGPGTRLTVL.

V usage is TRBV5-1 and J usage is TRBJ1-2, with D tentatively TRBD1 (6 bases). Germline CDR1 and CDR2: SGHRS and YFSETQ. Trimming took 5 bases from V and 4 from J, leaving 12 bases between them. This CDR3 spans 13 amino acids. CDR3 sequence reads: CASSPGHLYGYTF. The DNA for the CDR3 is TGCGCCAGCAGTCCGGGACACCTCTATGGCTACACCTTC.

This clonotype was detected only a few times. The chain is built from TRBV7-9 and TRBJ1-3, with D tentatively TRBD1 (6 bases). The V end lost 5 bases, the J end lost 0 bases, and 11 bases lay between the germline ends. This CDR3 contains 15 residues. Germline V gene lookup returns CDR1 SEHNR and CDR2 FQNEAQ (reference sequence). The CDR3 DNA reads TGTGCCAGCAGCCCCCGGACAGACTCTGGAAACACCATATATTTT. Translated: CASSPRTDSGNTIYF. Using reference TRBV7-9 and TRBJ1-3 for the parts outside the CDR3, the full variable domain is DTGVSQNPRHKITKRGQNVTFRCDPISEHNRLYWYRQTLGQGPEFLTYFQNEAQLEKSRLLSDRFSAERPKGSFSTLEIQRTEQGDSAMYLCASSPRTDSGNTIYFGEGSWLTVV.

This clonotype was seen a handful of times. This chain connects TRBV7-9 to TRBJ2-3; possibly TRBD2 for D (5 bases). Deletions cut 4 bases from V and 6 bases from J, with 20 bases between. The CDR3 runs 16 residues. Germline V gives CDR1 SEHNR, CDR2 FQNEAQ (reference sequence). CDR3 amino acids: CASSSTGITSRDTQYF. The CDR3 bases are TGTGCCAGCAGCTCCACCGGGATCACCAGTAGGGATACGCAGTATTTT.

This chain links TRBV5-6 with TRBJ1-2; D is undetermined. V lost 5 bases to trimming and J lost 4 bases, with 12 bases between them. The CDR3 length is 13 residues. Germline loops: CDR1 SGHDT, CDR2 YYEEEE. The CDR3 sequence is CASRWYRVYGYTF. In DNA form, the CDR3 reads TGTGCCAGCAGATGGTACCGGGTCTATGGCTACACCTTC.

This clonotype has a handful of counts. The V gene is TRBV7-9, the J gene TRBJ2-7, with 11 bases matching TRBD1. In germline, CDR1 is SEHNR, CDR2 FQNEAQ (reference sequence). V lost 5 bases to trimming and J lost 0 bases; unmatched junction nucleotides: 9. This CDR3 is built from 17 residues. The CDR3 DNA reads TGTGCCAGCAGCGCACGGGACAGGGGGGCGAGCTCCTACGAGCAGTACTTC. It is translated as CASSARDRGASSYEQYF.

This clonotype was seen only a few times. CDR3 sequence reads: CASRLRGSTGELFF. CDR3 in DNA: TGTGCCAGCCGACTCCGGGGTAGCACCGGGGAGCTGTTTTTT. The J gene is TRBJ2-2, the V gene TRBV7-2; D may be TRBD2 (5 bases). Germline values: CDR1 SGHTA, CDR2 FQGNSA. V dropped 8 bases and J dropped 4 bases, with 14 bases sitting between them. The CDR3 spans 14 residues.

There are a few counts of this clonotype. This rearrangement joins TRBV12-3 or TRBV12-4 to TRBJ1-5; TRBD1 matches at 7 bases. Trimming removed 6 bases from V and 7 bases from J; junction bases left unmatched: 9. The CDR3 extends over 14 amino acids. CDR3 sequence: CASSATGAEQPQHF. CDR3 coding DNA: TGTGCCAGCAGCGCAACAGGGGCCGAACAGCCCCAGCATTTT.

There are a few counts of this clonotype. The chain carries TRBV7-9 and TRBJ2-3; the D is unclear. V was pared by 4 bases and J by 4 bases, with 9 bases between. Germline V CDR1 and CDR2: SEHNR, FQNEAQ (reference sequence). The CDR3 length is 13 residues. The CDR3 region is CASSSNIADTQYF. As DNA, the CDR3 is TGTGCCAGCAGCTCAAACATAGCAGATACGCAGTATTTT.

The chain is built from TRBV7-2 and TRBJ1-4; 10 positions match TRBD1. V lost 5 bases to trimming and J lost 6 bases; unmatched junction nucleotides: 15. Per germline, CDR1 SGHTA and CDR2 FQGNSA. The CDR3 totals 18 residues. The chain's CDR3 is CASSPARGQGPYYEKLFF. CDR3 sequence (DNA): TGTGCCAGCAGCCCAGCAAGGGGACAGGGGCCTTATTATGAAAAACTGTTTTTT. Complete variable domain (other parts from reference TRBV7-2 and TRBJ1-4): GAGVSQSPSNKVTEKGKDVELRCDPISGHTALYWYRQSLGQGLEFLIYFQGNSAPDKSGLPSDRFSAERTGGSVSTLTIQRTQQEDSAVYLCASSPARGQGPYYEKLFFGSGTQLSVL.

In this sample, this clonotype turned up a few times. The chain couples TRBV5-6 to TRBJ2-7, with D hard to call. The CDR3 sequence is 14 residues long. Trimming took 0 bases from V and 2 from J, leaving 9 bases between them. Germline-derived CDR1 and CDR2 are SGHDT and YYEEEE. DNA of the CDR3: TGTGCCAGCAGCTTGGGACACAACCCCTACGAGCAGTACTTC. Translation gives CASSLGHNPYEQYF.

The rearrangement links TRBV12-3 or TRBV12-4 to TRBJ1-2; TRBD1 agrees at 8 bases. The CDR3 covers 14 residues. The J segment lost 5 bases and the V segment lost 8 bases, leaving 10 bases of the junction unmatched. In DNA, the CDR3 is TGTGCCAGCCACCGACAGGGGAGTCTGTATGGCTACACCTTC. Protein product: CASHRQGSLYGYTF.

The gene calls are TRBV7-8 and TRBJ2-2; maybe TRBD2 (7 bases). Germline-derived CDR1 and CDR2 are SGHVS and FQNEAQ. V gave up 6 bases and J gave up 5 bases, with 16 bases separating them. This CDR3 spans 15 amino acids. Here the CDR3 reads CASSGRGAATGELFF. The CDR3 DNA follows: TGTGCCAGCAGTGGGAGGGGGGCCGCTACCGGGGAGCTGTTTTTT.

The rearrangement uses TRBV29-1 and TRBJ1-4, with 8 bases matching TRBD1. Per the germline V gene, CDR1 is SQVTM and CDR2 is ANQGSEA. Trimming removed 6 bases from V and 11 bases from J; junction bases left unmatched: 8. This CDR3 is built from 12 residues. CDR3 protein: CSVRAGGEKLFF. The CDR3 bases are TGCAGCGTGAGGGCAGGGGGCGAGAAACTGTTTTTT.

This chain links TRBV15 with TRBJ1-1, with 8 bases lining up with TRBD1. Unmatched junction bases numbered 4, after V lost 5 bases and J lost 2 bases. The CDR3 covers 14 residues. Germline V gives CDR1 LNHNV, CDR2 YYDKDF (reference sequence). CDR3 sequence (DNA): TGTGCCACCAGCTCCGGACAGGGAAACACTGAAGCTTTCTTT. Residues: CATSSGQGNTEAFF.

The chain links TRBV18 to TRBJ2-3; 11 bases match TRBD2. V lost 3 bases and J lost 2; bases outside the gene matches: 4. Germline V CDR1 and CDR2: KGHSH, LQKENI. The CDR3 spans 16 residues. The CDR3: CASSPLAGGLTDTQYF. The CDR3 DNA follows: TGTGCCAGCTCACCCCTAGCGGGGGGCCTCACAGATACGCAGTATTTT.

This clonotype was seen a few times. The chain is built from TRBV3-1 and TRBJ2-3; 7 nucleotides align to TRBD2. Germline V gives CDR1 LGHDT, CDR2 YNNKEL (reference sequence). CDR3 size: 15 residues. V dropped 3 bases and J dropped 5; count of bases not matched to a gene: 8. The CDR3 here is CASSHKRGPGDTQYF. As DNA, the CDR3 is TGTGCCAGCAGCCATAAGCGGGGCCCCGGAGATACGCAGTATTTT.

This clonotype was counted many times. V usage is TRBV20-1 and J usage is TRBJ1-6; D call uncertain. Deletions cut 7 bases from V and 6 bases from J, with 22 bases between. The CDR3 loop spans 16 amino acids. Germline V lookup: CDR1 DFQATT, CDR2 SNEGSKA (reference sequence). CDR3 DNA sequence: TGCAGTGTAGTACCTCCTCCGGCGGGAATTAATTCACCCCTCCACTTT. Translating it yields CSVVPPPAGINSPLHF.

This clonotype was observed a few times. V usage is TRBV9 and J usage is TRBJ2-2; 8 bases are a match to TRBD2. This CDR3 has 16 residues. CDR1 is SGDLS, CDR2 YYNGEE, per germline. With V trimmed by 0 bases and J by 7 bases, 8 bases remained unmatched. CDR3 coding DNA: TGTGCCAGCAGCGTAGAGGTCGGGGGGGCCAACGGGGAGCTGTTTTTT. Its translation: CASSVEVGGANGELFF.

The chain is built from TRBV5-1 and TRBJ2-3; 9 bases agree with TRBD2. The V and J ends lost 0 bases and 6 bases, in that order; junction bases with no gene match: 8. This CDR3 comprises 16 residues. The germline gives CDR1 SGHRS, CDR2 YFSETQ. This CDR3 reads CASSLENLAGGDTQYF. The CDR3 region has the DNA TGCGCCAGCAGCTTGGAAAACCTGGCGGGGGGGGATACGCAGTATTTT.

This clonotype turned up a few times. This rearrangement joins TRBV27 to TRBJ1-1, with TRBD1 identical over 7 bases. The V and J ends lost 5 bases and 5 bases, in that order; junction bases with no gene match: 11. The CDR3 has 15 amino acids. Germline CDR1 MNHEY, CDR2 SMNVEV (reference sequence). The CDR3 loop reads CASSPRWRGLTEAFF. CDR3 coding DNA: TGTGCCAGCAGTCCCCGATGGAGGGGGCTTACTGAAGCTTTCTTT.

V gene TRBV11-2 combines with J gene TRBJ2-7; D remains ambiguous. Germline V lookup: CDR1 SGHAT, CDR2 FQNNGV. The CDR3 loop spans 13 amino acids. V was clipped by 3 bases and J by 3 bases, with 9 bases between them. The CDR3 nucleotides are TGTGCCAGCAGCTTTTTGGACGGCTACGAGCAGTACTTC. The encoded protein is CASSFLDGYEQYF. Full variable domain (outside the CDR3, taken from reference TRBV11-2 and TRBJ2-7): EAGVAQSPRYKIIEKRQSVAFWCNPISGHATLYWYQQILGQGPKLLIQFQNNGVVDDSQLPKDRFSAERLKGVDSTLKIQPAKLEDSAVYLCASSFLDGYEQYFGPGTRLTVT.

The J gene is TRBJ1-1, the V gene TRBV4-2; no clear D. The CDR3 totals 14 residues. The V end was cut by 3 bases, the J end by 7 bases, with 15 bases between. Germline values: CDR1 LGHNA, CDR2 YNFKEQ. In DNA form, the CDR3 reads TGTGCCAGCAGCCACCCTGGTTCCCGACTTGAAGCTTTCTTT. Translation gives CASSHPGSRLEAFF.